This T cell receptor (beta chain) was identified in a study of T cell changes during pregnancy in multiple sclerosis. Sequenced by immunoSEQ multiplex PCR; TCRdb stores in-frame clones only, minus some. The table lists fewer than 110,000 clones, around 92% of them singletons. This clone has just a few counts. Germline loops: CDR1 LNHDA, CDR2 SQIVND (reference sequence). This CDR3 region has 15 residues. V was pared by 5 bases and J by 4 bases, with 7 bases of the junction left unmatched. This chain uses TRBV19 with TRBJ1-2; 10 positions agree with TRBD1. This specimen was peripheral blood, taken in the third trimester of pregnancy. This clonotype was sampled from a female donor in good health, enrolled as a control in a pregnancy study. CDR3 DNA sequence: TGTGCCAGTAGTGTCTCGACAGGGGGCGGCTATGGCTACACCTTC. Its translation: CASSVSTGGGYGYTF.